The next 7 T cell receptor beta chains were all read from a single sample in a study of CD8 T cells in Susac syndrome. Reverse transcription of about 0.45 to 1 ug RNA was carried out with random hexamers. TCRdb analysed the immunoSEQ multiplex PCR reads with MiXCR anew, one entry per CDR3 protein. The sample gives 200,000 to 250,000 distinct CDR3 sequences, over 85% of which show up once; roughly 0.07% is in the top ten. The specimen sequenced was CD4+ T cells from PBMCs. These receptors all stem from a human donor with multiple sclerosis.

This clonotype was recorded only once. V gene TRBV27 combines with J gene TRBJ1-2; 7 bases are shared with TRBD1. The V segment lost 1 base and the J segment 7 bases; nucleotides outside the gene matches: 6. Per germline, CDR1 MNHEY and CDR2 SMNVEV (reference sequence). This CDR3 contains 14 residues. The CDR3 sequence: CASSLLQGRGGYTF. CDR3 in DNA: TGTGCCAGCAGTTTATTACAGGGGAGGGGTGGCTACACCTTC.

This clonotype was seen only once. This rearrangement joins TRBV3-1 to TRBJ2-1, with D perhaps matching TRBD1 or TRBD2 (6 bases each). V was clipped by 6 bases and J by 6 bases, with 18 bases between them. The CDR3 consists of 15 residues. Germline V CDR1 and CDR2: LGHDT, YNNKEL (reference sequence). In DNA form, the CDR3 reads TGTGCCAGCAGGGCGAGGGGGGCCCATTTCAATGAGCAGTTCTTC. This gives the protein CASRARGAHFNEQFF.

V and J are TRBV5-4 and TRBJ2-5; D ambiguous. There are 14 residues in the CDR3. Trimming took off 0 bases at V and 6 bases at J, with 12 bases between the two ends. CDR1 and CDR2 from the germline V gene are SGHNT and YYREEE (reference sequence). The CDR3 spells CASSLGASLQTQYF. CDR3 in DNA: TGTGCCAGCAGCTTGGGGGCTAGTCTCCAGACCCAGTACTTC.

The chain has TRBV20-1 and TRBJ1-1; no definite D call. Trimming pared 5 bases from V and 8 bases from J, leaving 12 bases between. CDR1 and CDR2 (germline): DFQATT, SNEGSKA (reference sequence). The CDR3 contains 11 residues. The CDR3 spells CSALGQTEAFF. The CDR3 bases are TGCAGTGCTCTTGGGCAGACGGAAGCTTTCTTT.

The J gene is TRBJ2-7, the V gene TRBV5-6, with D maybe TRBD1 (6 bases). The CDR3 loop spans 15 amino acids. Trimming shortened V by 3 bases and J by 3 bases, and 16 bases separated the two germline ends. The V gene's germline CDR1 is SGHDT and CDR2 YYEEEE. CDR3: CASSSTGLRGYEQYF. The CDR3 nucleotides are TGTGCCAGCAGCTCAACAGGGTTACGAGGCTACGAGCAGTACTTC.

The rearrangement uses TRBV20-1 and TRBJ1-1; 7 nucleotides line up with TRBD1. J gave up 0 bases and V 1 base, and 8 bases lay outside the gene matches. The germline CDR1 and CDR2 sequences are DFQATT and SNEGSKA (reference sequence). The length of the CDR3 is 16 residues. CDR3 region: CSARGQGTTMNTEAFF. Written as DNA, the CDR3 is TGCAGTGCTAGAGGACAGGGAACAACTATGAACACTGAAGCTTTCTTT.

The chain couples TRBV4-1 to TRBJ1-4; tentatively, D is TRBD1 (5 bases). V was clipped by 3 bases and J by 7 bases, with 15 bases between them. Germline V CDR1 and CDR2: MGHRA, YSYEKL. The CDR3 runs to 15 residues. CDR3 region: CASSQVQVGLEKLFF. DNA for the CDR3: TGCGCCAGCAGCCAGGTACAGGTTGGGCTTGAAAAACTGTTTTTT.